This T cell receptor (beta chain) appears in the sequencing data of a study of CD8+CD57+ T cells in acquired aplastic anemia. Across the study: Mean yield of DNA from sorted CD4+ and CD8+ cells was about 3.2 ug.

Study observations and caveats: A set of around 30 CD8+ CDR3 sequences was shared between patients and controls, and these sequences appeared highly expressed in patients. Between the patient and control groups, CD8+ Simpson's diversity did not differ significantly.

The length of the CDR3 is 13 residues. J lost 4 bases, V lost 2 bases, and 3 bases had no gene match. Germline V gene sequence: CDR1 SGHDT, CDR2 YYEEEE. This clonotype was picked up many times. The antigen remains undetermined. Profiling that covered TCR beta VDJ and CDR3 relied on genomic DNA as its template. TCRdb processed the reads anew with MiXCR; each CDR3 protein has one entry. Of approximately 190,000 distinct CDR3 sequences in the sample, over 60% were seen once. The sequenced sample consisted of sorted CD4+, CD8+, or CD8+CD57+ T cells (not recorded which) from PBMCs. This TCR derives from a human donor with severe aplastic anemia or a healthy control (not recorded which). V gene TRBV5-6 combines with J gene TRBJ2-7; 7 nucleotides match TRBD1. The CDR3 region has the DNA TGTGCCAGCAGCTTCTCGACAGGGTACGAGCAGTACTTC. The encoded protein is CASSFSTGYEQYF.